Listed below are T cell receptor beta chains from one sample, sequenced in a study of blood T cell repertoires in COVID-19. Sequencing was performed with immunoSEQ multiplex PCR; in TCRdb, only in-frame clones are kept and a portion is missing. The sample consists of 310,000 or so clones, approximately 88% of them appearing once. The sequenced sample consisted of PBMCs or T cells enriched from blood (not recorded which). Source of these receptors: a woman between 18 and 29 years old who had recovered from COVID-19. The CDR3 runs from the conserved cysteine through the conserved F or W. The D gene is left open where the match is weak. Some rows mark clone size as missing; the rest say once, few, many or name a class of expanded clone.

j_call	clone_size	v_call	d_call	cdr3_nt	cdr3_aa
TRBJ2-1	-	TRBV19	TRBD2	TGTGCCAGTAGTATAATGGCTAGCGGGGCCTACAATGAGCAGTTCTTC	CASSIMASGAYNEQFF
TRBJ2-1	-	TRBV7-9	-	TGTGCCAGCAGCTTGCGCGGCACCTACAATGAGCAGTTCTTC	CASSLRGTYNEQFF
TRBJ2-5	few	TRBV18	TRBD2	TGTGCCAGCTCACCGATCGCGGGGGTGGAGACCCAGTACTTC	CASSPIAGVETQYF
TRBJ1-1	-	TRBV19	-	TGTGCCAGTTCCCCGCGGGGGGGGACGAAGAACACTGAAGCTTTCTTT	CASSPRGGTKNTEAFF
TRBJ1-6	-	TRBV12-3/TRBV12-4	TRBD1	TGTGCCAGCACGGGACAGTCCTCACCCCTCCACTTT	CASTGQSSPLHF
TRBJ2-7	-	TRBV27	TRBD1	TGTGCCAGCGCCCAAGGGGGACAGTACGAGCAGTACTTC	CASAQGGQYEQYF
TRBJ2-7	few	TRBV3-1/TRBV3-2	TRBD1	TGTGCCAGCAGCCTCCGGACAGGCAGCTCCTACGAGCAGTACTTC	CASSLRTGSSYEQYF
TRBJ1-5	-	TRBV3-1/TRBV3-2	-	TGTGCCAGCAGCCAAGGCAGGGCGAATCAGCCCCAGCATTTT	CASSQGRANQPQHF
TRBJ1-1	-	TRBV10-3	TRBD1	TGTGCCATCAGCAGTCGACAGGGGGCAACTGAAGCTTTCTTT	CAISSRQGATEAFF
TRBJ2-7	-	TRBV10-3	-	TGTGCCATCAGTGAGTTAAGACTAGATTCCTACGAGCAGTACTTC	CAISELRLDSYEQYF
TRBJ2-7	-	TRBV28	-	TGTGCCAGCAGTTTAACGGCGACGGGAGCCTACGAGCAGTACTTC	CASSLTATGAYEQYF
TRBJ2-5	-	TRBV3-1/TRBV3-2	-	TGTGCCAGCAGCGGCTCTAGCACCAGGACGGAATTCCAAGAGACCCAGTACTTC	CASSGSSTRTEFQETQYF
TRBJ2-5	-	TRBV5-4	TRBD2	TGTGCCAGCAGCTCGCAATTAGCGGGGGGGTGGGAGACCCAGTACTTC	CASSSQLAGGWETQYF
TRBJ2-1	-	TRBV10-1	-	TGCGCCAGCAGTGAGTCGGTGGTTAGTGACAATGAGCAGTTCTTC	CASSESVVSDNEQFF
TRBJ1-5	-	TRBV28	-	TGTGCCAGCAGTTTAAGGGCTGGCAGCCGGGGTCAGCCCCAGCATTTT	CASSLRAGSRGQPQHF
TRBJ1-1	-	TRBV2	-	TGTGCCAGCAGGATCGACAGTTACACTGAAGCTTTCTTT	CASRIDSYTEAFF
TRBJ2-2	few	TRBV5-4	-	TGTGCCAGCAGCTTGGAATTTGACAGGACGACCGGGGAGCTGTTTTTT	CASSLEFDRTTGELFF
TRBJ2-7	-	TRBV28	-	TGTGCCAGCAGTTTACCCCAGGGTGCCTACGAGCAGTACTTC	CASSLPQGAYEQYF
TRBJ1-5	-	TRBV7-9	-	TGTGCCAGCAGCGTGGGAGGCCGAGGAGGCAATCAGCCCCAGCATTTT	CASSVGGRGGNQPQHF
TRBJ1-2	-	TRBV6-5	-	TGTGCCAGCAGTTACTCGCCCACAGGGACCTATGGCTACACCTTC	CASSYSPTGTYGYTF
TRBJ2-7	-	TRBV29-1	-	TGCAGCGTTGAGTTGAACAGATTAAACTCCTACGAGCAGTACTTC	CSVELNRLNSYEQYF
TRBJ1-6	-	TRBV15	-	TGTGCCACCAGCCAGAGAACGGGGGTTAGTTCACCCCTCCACTTT	CATSQRTGVSSPLHF
TRBJ2-2	-	TRBV2	-	TGTGCCAGCAGTGGGTATGACGGGACCGGGGAGCTGTTTTTT	CASSGYDGTGELFF
TRBJ1-1	-	TRBV7-2	-	TGTGCCAGTCAGGACAACTTGAACACTGAAGCTTTCTTT	CASQDNLNTEAFF
TRBJ1-1	-	TRBV29-1	-	TGCAGCGTTGGGGAGGTGGGGCTGAACACTGAAGCTTTCTTT	CSVGEVGLNTEAFF
TRBJ1-3	-	TRBV11-2	TRBD1	TGTGCCAGCAGCATTAGGACAGGGGAGTCTGGAAACACCATATATTTT	CASSIRTGESGNTIYF
TRBJ1-5	-	TRBV7-2	TRBD1	TGTGCCAGCAGCTTTTCGGACAGGGGGGAGCCCCAGCATTTT	CASSFSDRGEPQHF
TRBJ2-1	-	TRBV7-2	-	TGTGCCAGCAGCGGCGGGGCCCCCAATGAGCAGTTCTTC	CASSGGAPNEQFF
TRBJ2-1	-	TRBV28	TRBD1	TGTGCCAGCCACCCCCGACAGGGACCTTCCTACAATGAGCAGTTCTTC	CASHPRQGPSYNEQFF
TRBJ1-1	-	TRBV4-1	-	TGCGCCAGCAGCCAAGATTCCAGGCCGAACACTGAAGCTTTCTTT	CASSQDSRPNTEAFF
TRBJ1-6	-	TRBV5-1	-	TGCGCCAGCAGCTTGGTTCAGGGGAATTCACCCCTCCACTTT	CASSLVQGNSPLHF
TRBJ1-2	-	TRBV10-3	TRBD1	TGTGCCATCAGGGTGGGACAGGGTTCAAGTGGCTACACCTTC	CAIRVGQGSSGYTF
TRBJ2-7	-	TRBV3-1/TRBV3-2	TRBD1	TGTGCCAGCAGCCAAGTAACTGGACAGGGGCTTTACTACGAGCAGTACTTC	CASSQVTGQGLYYEQYF
TRBJ1-1	-	TRBV19	TRBD1	TGTGCCAGCCGACAGGGGTGGACTGAAGCTTTCTTT	CASRQGWTEAFF
TRBJ2-7	-	TRBV14	-	TGTGCCAGCAGCCACCTAGGTGGCGCCTACGAGCAGTACTTC	CASSHLGGAYEQYF
TRBJ2-5	-	TRBV2	-	TGTGCCAGCACTCGGGTAGCGGAGACCCAGTACTTC	CASTRVAETQYF
TRBJ1-5	-	TRBV28	-	-	CASSLWGTGAEDF
TRBJ1-6	-	TRBV7-9	-	TGTGCCAGCAGCTCCGTGGTCGGGAGCTCCTATAATTCACCCCTCCACTTT	CASSSVVGSSYNSPLHF